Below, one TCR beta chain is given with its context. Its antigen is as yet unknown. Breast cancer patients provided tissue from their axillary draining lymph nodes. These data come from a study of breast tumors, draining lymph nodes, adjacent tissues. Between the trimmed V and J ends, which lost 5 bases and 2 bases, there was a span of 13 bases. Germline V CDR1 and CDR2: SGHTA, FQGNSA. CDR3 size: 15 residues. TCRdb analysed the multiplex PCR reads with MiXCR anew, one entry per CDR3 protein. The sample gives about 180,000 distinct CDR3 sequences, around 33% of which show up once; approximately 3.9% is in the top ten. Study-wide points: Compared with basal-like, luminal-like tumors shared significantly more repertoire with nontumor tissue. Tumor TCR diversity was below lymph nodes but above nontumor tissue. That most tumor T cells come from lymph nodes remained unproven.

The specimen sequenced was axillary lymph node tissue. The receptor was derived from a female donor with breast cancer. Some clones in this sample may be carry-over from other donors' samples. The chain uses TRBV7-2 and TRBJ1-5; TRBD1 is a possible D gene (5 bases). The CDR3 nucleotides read TGTGCCAGCAGCCTACGTTTGGGGGGCAATCAGCCCCAGCATTTT. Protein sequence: CASSLRLGGNQPQHF.